The 29 T cell receptor beta chains reported below all come from one sample, sequenced in a study of shared clonotypes between healthy human individuals (dated by TCRdb to the early 2020s). The library was made by the immunoSEQ multiplex PCR assay. In TCRdb, the immuneACCESS table is reduced to in-frame sequences with V and J assigned. These tables do not hold every clone; where another copy was compared, an unresolved V gene accounts for under half, and the others remain unexplained. The sample table holds fewer than 1.6 million clones, of which approximately 98.5% were seen once. The top ten clonotypes cover about 0.34% of the sample. The specimen was naive CD4+ T cells sorted from blood. Taken with the paper, the label for cell subset or site translates to: CD45RA+ positively selected. Receptors were obtained from a man under 40 in good health.

The sample holds one count of this clone. The gene calls are TRBV11-2 and TRBJ2-7; 7 positions agree with TRBD1. Germline lookup yields CDR1 SGHAT and CDR2 FQNNGV. The CDR3 length is 16 residues. The V and J ends lost 5 bases and 0 bases, in that order; junction bases with no gene match: 10. The CDR3 is CASSREAGTDSYEQYF. CDR3 DNA: TGTGCCAGCAGCCGCGAGGCCGGGACAGACTCCTACGAGCAGTACTTC.

V gene TRBV7-9 combines with J gene TRBJ2-7; tentatively, D is TRBD1 (5 bases). Germline V lookup: CDR1 SEHNR, CDR2 FQNEAQ (reference sequence). CDR3 length: 12 residues. Between the trimmed V and J ends, which lost 5 bases and 5 bases, there was a span of 10 bases. The CDR3 DNA follows: TGTGCCAGCAGCCCTGACAGCAACGAGCAGTACTTC. As protein: CASSPDSNEQYF.

This clone was seen just once. The rearrangement uses TRBV5-1 and TRBJ2-3; D perhaps matches TRBD2 (7 bases). Germline assignment: CDR1 SGHRS and CDR2 YFSETQ. The CDR3 loop spans 14 amino acids. V lost 0 bases to trimming and J lost 6 bases, with 11 bases between them. CDR3 nucleotides: TGCGCCAGCAGCTTGGCACCGGGGGGCGATACGCAGTATTTT. As protein: CASSLAPGGDTQYF.

V usage is TRBV5-8 and J usage is TRBJ2-7, with D hard to call. The CDR3 extends over 13 amino acids. CDR1 and CDR2 (germline): SGHTS, YDEGEE. The V end lost 5 bases, the J end lost 3 bases, and 12 bases lay between the germline ends. This CDR3 is CASSLGYYYEQYF. DNA of the CDR3: TGTGCCAGCAGTCTGGGTTACTACTACGAGCAGTACTTC.

CDR3 amino acids: CASSPSRGNKETQYF. For the CDR3, the DNA is TGTGCCAGCAGTCCCAGTCGGGGCAACAAAGAGACCCAGTACTTC. This rearrangement joins TRBV6-5 to TRBJ2-5; TRBD1 or TRBD2 may be the D gene (5 bases each). The ends were cut back, 5 bases at V and 3 bases at J, with 16 bases in the middle. The CDR3 extends over 15 amino acids. Looked up from germline, CDR1 is MNHEY and CDR2 is SVGAGI.

In this sample, this clone turned up once. V is TRBV27 and J is TRBJ2-7; D possibly corresponds to TRBD2 (6 bases). V lost 5 bases and J lost 1, with 15 bases in between. This CDR3 is built from 15 residues. Germline lookup yields CDR1 MNHEY and CDR2 SMNVEV (reference sequence). The CDR3 reads CASSTGAGGSYEQYF. The CDR3 DNA reads TGTGCCAGCAGTACAGGCGCTGGAGGGTCCTACGAGCAGTACTTC.

V is TRBV5-1 and J is TRBJ1-2; D possibly corresponds to TRBD1 (5 bases). This CDR3 spans 17 amino acids. Germline lookup yields CDR1 SGHRS and CDR2 YFSETQ. V was trimmed by 0 bases and J by 0 bases, leaving 15 bases between them. CDR3 bases: TGCGCCAGCAGCTTGGCTCGGGGACTTAGTGCTAACTATGGCTACACCTTC. It codes for CASSLARGLSANYGYTF.

The chain carries TRBV18 and TRBJ2-7; 10 bases are a match to TRBD2. The CDR3 is 16 amino acids. With V trimmed by 2 bases and J by 2 bases, 6 bases remained unmatched. CDR1 is KGHSH, CDR2 LQKENI, per germline. CDR3 nucleotides: TGTGCCAGCTCACCAGCTAGCGGGAGAGTCACCTACGAGCAGTACTTC. This translates into CASSPASGRVTYEQYF.

The V gene is TRBV18, the J gene TRBJ1-2, with unresolved D. The CDR3 is 14 amino acids. Germline CDR1 reads KGHSH; CDR2 reads LQKENI. Trimming took off 0 bases at V and 8 bases at J, with 13 bases between the two ends. The chain's CDR3 is CASSPPSEMGGYTF. DNA of the CDR3: TGTGCCAGCTCACCACCGTCAGAAATGGGCGGCTACACCTTC.

This chain joins TRBV16 and TRBJ2-1, with no clear D. The CDR3 covers 11 residues. Trimming left V 2 bases short and J 10 bases short, with 6 bases between. Germline V gene data show CDR1 as KGHSY and CDR2 as FQNENV. CDR3 in amino acids: CASSQVEEQFF. CDR3 in DNA: TGTGCCAGCAGCCAAGTGGAGGAGCAGTTCTTC.

J is TRBJ2-3 and V is TRBV11-2, with D unresolved. The CDR3 length is 12 residues. CDR1 and CDR2 (germline): SGHAT, FQNNGV. The V end was cut by 3 bases, the J end by 4 bases, with 5 bases between. The CDR3, as DNA: TGTGCCAGCAGCTTCTCCCCAGATACGCAGTATTTT. It is translated as CASSFSPDTQYF.

The gene calls are TRBV4-2 and TRBJ1-5; 7 positions match TRBD1. The CDR3 has 16 residues. Trimming removed 4 bases from V and 6 bases from J; junction bases left unmatched: 12. Per the germline V gene, CDR1 is LGHNA and CDR2 is YNFKEQ. The CDR3 DNA sequence: TGTGCCAGCAGCCCAATAACAGGGGTACCAAGTCAGCCCCAGCATTTT. Translating it yields CASSPITGVPSQPQHF.

This clone has only one observation. The J gene is TRBJ2-7, the V gene TRBV28, with 9 bases aligning to TRBD2. CDR3 size: 14 residues. The V and J ends lost 6 bases and 5 bases, in that order; junction bases with no gene match: 8. Germline-derived CDR1 and CDR2 are MDHEN and SYDVKM. CDR3 sequence reads: CASSIGASGDEQYF. CDR3 nucleotide sequence: TGTGCCAGCAGCATCGGGGCTAGCGGGGACGAGCAGTACTTC.

The chain carries TRBV19 and TRBJ2-7; 14 bases are shared with TRBD2. The CDR3 is 16 residues long. CDR1 is LNHDA and CDR2 is SQIVND in the germline V gene (reference sequence). With V trimmed by 4 bases and J by 5 bases, 7 bases remained unmatched. The CDR3 sequence is CASSKTSGRAPDEQYF. CDR3 nucleotides: TGTGCCAGTAGTAAGACTAGCGGGAGGGCCCCAGACGAGCAGTACTTC.

The chain combines TRBV18 with TRBJ2-1; D is ambiguous. Germline CDR1 reads KGHSH; CDR2 reads LQKENI. The length of the CDR3 is 14 residues. With 7 bases removed from V and 1 base from J, the gap between germline ends came to 11 bases. In DNA form, the CDR3 reads TGTGCCAGCTTCTATGGCAGATCCTACAATGAGCAGTTCTTC. This codes for CASFYGRSYNEQFF.

The chain carries TRBV6-5 and TRBJ2-1; no clear D. The CDR3 has 14 residues. The V end was cut by 4 bases, the J end by 3 bases, with 10 bases between. Germline CDR1 reads MNHEY; CDR2 reads SVGAGI. The DNA of the CDR3 is TGTGCCAGCAGTTCGAGACTGGTCTACAATGAGCAGTTCTTC. Protein: CASSSRLVYNEQFF.

J is TRBJ2-1 and V is TRBV11-2; D gene ambiguous. The CDR3 is 15 amino acids. Trimming took 3 bases from V and 5 from J, leaving 14 bases between them. Germline values: CDR1 SGHAT, CDR2 FQNNGV. The CDR3: CASSFFRGVNNEQFF. CDR3 coding DNA: TGTGCCAGCAGCTTTTTCCGTGGGGTGAACAATGAGCAGTTCTTC. Variable domain in full (rest from reference TRBV11-2 and TRBJ2-1): EAGVAQSPRYKIIEKRQSVAFWCNPISGHATLYWYQQILGQGPKLLIQFQNNGVVDDSQLPKDRFSAERLKGVDSTLKIQPAKLEDSAVYLCASSFFRGVNNEQFFGPGTRLTVL.

The chain joins TRBV28 to TRBJ2-7; TRBD2 matches at 11 bases. This CDR3 spans 13 amino acids. The V and J ends lost 10 bases and 4 bases, in that order; junction bases with no gene match: 6. CDR1 is MDHEN, CDR2 SYDVKM, per germline. The CDR3: CATGTSGRYEQYF. The CDR3 DNA sequence: TGTGCCACAGGGACTAGCGGCAGATACGAGCAGTACTTC. Complete variable domain (other parts from reference TRBV28 and TRBJ2-7): DVKVTQSSRYLVKRTGEKVFLECVQDMDHENMFWYRQDPGLGLRLIYFSYDVKMKEKGDIPEGYSVSREKKERFSLILESASTNQTSMYLCATGTSGRYEQYFGPGTRLTVT.

The chain combines TRBV18 with TRBJ2-7, with a tentative D call TRBD1 (5 bases). Per germline, CDR1 KGHSH and CDR2 LQKENI. The V end was cut by 8 bases, the J end by 0 bases, with 14 bases between. The CDR3 runs 14 residues. CDR3 DNA sequence: TGTGCCAGCGCGCAGGGTTTTAGCTCCTACGAGCAGTACTTC. Its protein product is CASAQGFSSYEQYF.

This clone was counted a single time. In DNA, the CDR3 is TGTGCCAGCAGCGACAACAGGGGGCGTTATAAGGACGAGCAGTACTTC. It specifies CASSDNRGRYKDEQYF. The rearrangement uses TRBV21-1 and TRBJ2-7; the D call in the table, TRBD1, was not verified against the DNA. TRBV21-1 is listed as a pseudogene. The CDR3 loop spans 16 amino acids.

This clone has only one observation. This chain joins TRBV7-2 and TRBJ2-2; TRBD1 matches 8 bases. Looked up from germline, CDR1 is SGHTA and CDR2 is FQGNSA. V shed 5 bases and J 2 bases; nucleotides not matched to a gene: 4. The CDR3 totals 15 residues. Here the CDR3 DNA reads TGTGCCAGCAGCCTGGGACAGGCTAACACCGGGGAGCTGTTTTTT. Its protein product is CASSLGQANTGELFF.

The rearrangement joins TRBV4-3 to TRBJ2-7; 10 bases map to TRBD1. The CDR3 spans 16 residues. V lost 0 bases, J lost 3 bases, and 5 bases stayed unmatched. Germline CDR1 LGHNA, CDR2 YSLEER. CDR3 nucleotide sequence: TGCGCCAGCAGCCAAGATTTGGGGACAGGGGACTACGAGCAGTACTTC. Translation gives CASSQDLGTGDYEQYF.

The chain uses TRBV19 and TRBJ2-1; 9 nucleotides match TRBD1. Germline CDR1 and CDR2: LNHDA and SQIVND (reference sequence). CDR3 length: 16 residues. The J segment lost 10 bases and the V segment lost 4 bases, leaving 14 bases of the junction unmatched. The CDR3 loop reads CASSKGDRVPSGEQFF. For the CDR3, the DNA is TGTGCCAGTAGTAAAGGGGACAGGGTTCCCTCGGGCGAGCAGTTCTTC.

The chain uses TRBV7-9 and TRBJ1-4, with D possibly TRBD1 on 6 matching bases. The germline CDR1 and CDR2 sequences are SEHNR and FQNEAQ (reference sequence). Trimming stripped 5 bases from V and 4 bases from J, with 11 bases between. The CDR3 spans 14 residues. The CDR3, as DNA: TGTGCCAGCAGCAAGGGCAGGGGTAATGAAAAACTGTTTTTT. It specifies CASSKGRGNEKLFF.

The rearrangement links TRBV7-8 to TRBJ1-5; D possibly corresponds to TRBD1 (5 bases). The CDR3 totals 15 residues. The V end was cut by 2 bases, the J end by 0 bases, with 8 bases between. CDR1 is SGHVS, CDR2 FQNEAQ, per germline. In DNA form, the CDR3 reads TGTGCCAGCAGCTTAACCAGGGATAGCAATCAGCCCCAGCATTTT. This codes for CASSLTRDSNQPQHF.

This chain joins TRBV6-7 and TRBJ2-1; no clear D gene. TRBV6-7 is given ORF status, its function remaining uncertain. This CDR3 comprises 15 residues. V lost 6 bases and J lost 4, with 16 bases in between. This CDR3 reads CASSCYEQLYNEQFF. The CDR3 DNA sequence: TGTGCCAGCAGCTGTTACGAACAACTGTACAATGAGCAGTTCTTC.

The V gene is TRBV6-4, the J gene TRBJ1-2, with D perhaps TRBD1 (5 bases). The CDR3 covers 14 residues. V was pared by 11 bases and J by 4 bases, with 20 bases between. The germline V gene encodes CDR1 MRHNA and CDR2 SNTAGT. CDR3 sequence (DNA): TGTGCCTACGAAAGGAGACAGTGTTTCTATGGCTACACCTTC. This encodes CAYERRQCFYGYTF.

The chain is built from TRBV27 and TRBJ2-5; 7 positions match TRBD2. Germline values: CDR1 MNHEY, CDR2 SMNVEV (reference sequence). This CDR3 has 14 amino acids. With V trimmed by 6 bases and J by 1 base, 5 bases remained unmatched. The CDR3 spells CASRPSSGQETQYF. Here the CDR3 DNA reads TGTGCCAGCAGGCCTTCTAGCGGCCAAGAGACCCAGTACTTC.

The chain is built from TRBV4-3 and TRBJ2-7; 8 bases map to TRBD1. This CDR3 comprises 15 residues. Germline-derived CDR1 and CDR2 are LGHNA and YSLEER. The V segment lost 3 bases and the J segment 1 base; nucleotides outside the gene matches: 5. The CDR3 spells CASSQTGVLSYEQYF. DNA for the CDR3: TGCGCCAGCAGCCAGACAGGGGTTTTGTCCTACGAGCAGTACTTC.